This T cell receptor (beta chain) appears in the sequencing data of a study of STAT3 mutations in large granular lymphocyte leukemia. Study-level points and caveats: Persisting codominant clonotypes may have hidden a small pathogenic clone. In T-cell large granular lymphocyte leukemia, about half of patients showed multiple immunodominant subclonotypes. Samples missed the first appearance of the clone.

A note on this clone: Its specificity is unknown.

V lost 4 bases and J lost 4; bases outside the gene matches: 6. CDR1 is MNHEY and CDR2 is SVGAGI in the germline V gene. The CDR3 runs 14 residues. TCRdb's table, derived via immunoSEQ multiplex PCR, lists solely in-frame clones and lacks some. The sample carries over 25,000 clones, roughly 80% recorded once. The specimen was peripheral blood mononuclear cells. The chain is built from TRBV6-5 and TRBJ2-5; 7 nucleotides agree with TRBD2. The receptor comes from a woman between 50 and 59 years old with T-cell large granular lymphocyte leukemia. Some clones in this sample may be carry-over from other donors' samples. This CDR3 reads CASSSGGRAETQYF. As DNA, the CDR3 is TGTGCCAGCAGTTCGGGAGGTCGGGCAGAGACCCAGTACTTC.